The clone carrying this TCR beta chain was counted a few times. The antigen is unknown. The V gene end was trimmed by 2 bases and the J gene end by 5 bases; junction bases not matched to a gene: 13. The CDR3 is made up of 17 amino acids. Germline V gene data show CDR1 as MRHNA and CDR2 as SNTAGT. TCRdb fed the 5' RACE reads into MiXCR, producing one record per CDR3 protein. Of some 560,000 distinct CDR3 sequences detected, around 16% appear once; the ten largest clones hold 15% to 20%. The data are from a study of T cells after yellow fever vaccination. Study at large: For low cell numbers, libraries were made with SMART-Seq v4 Ultra Low Input.

Broader study findings: After the booster, approximately 96% of CD4 and about nine tenths of CD8 primary-response clones were re-detected.

The receptor was isolated from a man aged 18-30 years who received the YFV17D yellow fever vaccine. Sequencing was performed on PBMCs, taken 5 days after the first yellow fever vaccination. The J gene is TRBJ2-5, the V gene TRBV6-4; 8 bases fit TRBD1. Written as DNA, the CDR3 is TGTGCCAGCAGTGACCGACGCGGGAACAGGGGGACGGAGACCCAGTACTTC. It yields the protein CASSDRRGNRGTETQYF.